These 19 T cell receptor beta chains share one sample of origin, sequenced in a study of CD8+ T cells in alopecia areata. RNA extraction was followed by reverse transcription into cDNA, which acted as the sequencing template. Clones were read by immunoSEQ multiplex PCR, and TCRdb kept only the in-frame ones, dropping some. The repertoire holds some 150,000 clones, with around 83% as singletons. Treatment denoted: oral pan-JAK inhibitor, 5-10 mg twice daily. The starting material was CD8+ T cells sorted from blood, obtained at week 4, from a patient treated with tofacitinib. The receptors come from a human donor with alopecia areata.

The chain couples TRBV13 to TRBJ2-5, with a weak D call TRBD1 (5 bases). The J call may be faulty, since TRBJ2-7 better matches the DNA end. CDR3 length: 14 residues. Germline V gives CDR1 PRHDT, CDR2 FYEKMQ (reference sequence). CDR3 coding DNA: TGTGCCAGCAGCTTACAAGGGGCAGTTTACGAGCAGTACTTC. Its protein is CASSLQGAVYEQYF.

To note about this clone: Other DNA sequences in the sample encode the same CDR3. The V and J genes are TRBV27 and TRBJ1-5; D ambiguous. The CDR3 runs to 12 residues. The V gene's germline CDR1 is MNHEY and CDR2 SMNVEV (reference sequence). V was shortened by 6 bases and J by 7 bases, with 10 bases between the two germline ends. The chain's CDR3 is CASSLVGQPQHF. The CDR3 DNA sequence: TGTGCCAGCAGCTTAGTAGGCCAGCCCCAGCATTTT.

The V call is TRBV7-9, the J call TRBJ2-2; possible D gene TRBD2, 5 bases. In germline, CDR1 is SEHNR, CDR2 FQNEAQ (reference sequence). The length of the CDR3 is 14 residues. V dropped 5 bases and J dropped 6 bases, with 13 bases sitting between them. The CDR3 DNA is TGTGCCAGCAGCCCCGCGGGCGGTGCCGGGGAGCTGTTTTTT. This encodes CASSPAGGAGELFF.

The V call is TRBV29-1, the J call TRBJ2-7; D unclear. The CDR3 runs 15 residues. The V end lost 4 bases, the J end lost 7 bases, and 23 bases lay between the germline ends. Germline V gives CDR1 SQVTM, CDR2 ANQGSEA. The CDR3 protein is CSVALFGERSEEQYF. The DNA of the CDR3 is TGCAGCGTTGCCTTATTTGGGGAAAGATCGGAAGAGCAGTACTTC.

V gene TRBV30 combines with J gene TRBJ2-1; a possible D gene is TRBD1 (6 bases). The V gene's germline CDR1 is GTSNPN and CDR2 SVGIG (reference sequence). The CDR3 has 14 residues. Trimming stripped 4 bases from V and 10 bases from J, with 20 bases between. As DNA, the CDR3 is TGTGCCTGGAACCCAGGGGCTAATTTTCGCGAGCAGTTCTTC. Its translation: CAWNPGANFREQFF.

The V gene is TRBV19, the J gene TRBJ1-5; perhaps TRBD1 as D (6 bases). The CDR3 contains 16 residues. Trimming shortened V by 1 base and J by 3 bases, and 13 bases separated the two germline ends. Germline V gives CDR1 LNHDA, CDR2 SQIVND (reference sequence). DNA of the CDR3: TGTGCCAGTAGTATAGGTCCCGGGACACCCAATCAGCCCCAGCATTTT. Translated: CASSIGPGTPNQPQHF.

Concerning this clone: This same CDR3 is encoded by further DNA sequences in the sample. V and J are TRBV11-2 and TRBJ1-2; a weak D match, TRBD1 (6 bases). CDR1 and CDR2 (germline): SGHAT, FQNNGV. Trimming took 1 base from V and 6 from J, leaving 15 bases between them. The CDR3 is 15 residues long. This CDR3 reads CASSLGGQQGNGYTF. The CDR3 nucleotides read TGTGCCAGCAGCTTAGGGGGGCAGCAGGGAAATGGCTACACCTTC.

The chain joins TRBV4-1 to TRBJ2-7; 7 bases fit TRBD2. CDR1 and CDR2 (germline): MGHRA, YSYEKL. V lost 0 bases and J lost 7; bases outside the gene matches: 3. The CDR3 totals 13 residues. CDR3 sequence: CASSQEGGSEQYF. The CDR3 DNA reads TGCGCCAGCAGCCAAGAGGGAGGGAGTGAGCAGTACTTC.

The chain links TRBV7-9 to TRBJ2-5; maybe TRBD2 (5 bases). Germline V gene data show CDR1 as SEHNR and CDR2 as FQNEAQ (reference sequence). The germline V and J ends were trimmed by 5 bases and 4 bases, with 17 bases remaining between them. The CDR3 is 15 amino acids. The CDR3 spells CASSRQKTGIETQYF. CDR3 in DNA: TGTGCCAGCAGCCGACAAAAGACGGGGATAGAGACCCAGTACTTC.

The V gene is TRBV5-1, the J gene TRBJ2-7; 7 bases are a match to TRBD2. The germline gives CDR1 SGHRS, CDR2 YFSETQ. The ends lost 7 bases at V and 2 bases at J; junction bases unmatched: 9. The CDR3 spans 14 residues. As DNA, the CDR3 is TGCGCCAGCTTTCCCGGGACTACTGCCTACGAGCAGTACTTC. It encodes CASFPGTTAYEQYF.

Concerning this clone: This sample also contains other DNA sequences that code for the same CDR3. This chain joins TRBV27 and TRBJ2-7, with D perhaps matching TRBD1 (6 bases). Germline V gene sequence: CDR1 MNHEY, CDR2 SMNVEV (reference sequence). Trimming cost V 4 bases and J 4 bases, with 8 bases left between them. The CDR3 contains 12 residues. CDR3 amino acids: CASSSDRYEQYF. DNA of the CDR3: TGTGCCAGCAGTTCGGACAGATACGAGCAGTACTTC.

V gene TRBV14 combines with J gene TRBJ1-2; perhaps TRBD1 as D (6 bases). The CDR3 totals 19 residues. V was pared by 0 bases and J by 1 base, with 21 bases between. CDR1 and CDR2 (germline): SGHDN, FVKESK. The DNA of the CDR3 is TGTGCCAGCAGCCAAGAAGAAGGGGGTGGCGGGGAAGATAACTATGGCTACACCTTC. The encoded protein is CASSQEEGGGGEDNYGYTF.

This clone was counted only a few times. The chain combines TRBV7-9 with TRBJ2-2, with D unclear. The CDR3 length is 12 residues. V was shortened by 1 base and J by 6 bases, with 3 bases between the two germline ends. Germline CDR1 is SEHNR and CDR2 is FQNEAQ (reference sequence). The CDR3 is CASSLEAGELFF. The CDR3 DNA sequence: TGTGCCAGCAGCTTAGAGGCCGGGGAGCTGTTTTTT.

This clone was recorded only once. V is TRBV7-9 and J is TRBJ2-7, with 9 bases matching TRBD2. The CDR3 covers 16 residues. CDR1 is SEHNR and CDR2 is FQNEAQ in the germline V gene (reference sequence). V dropped 4 bases and J dropped 0; count of bases not matched to a gene: 7. CDR3 coding DNA: TGTGCCAGCAGCTCGCGAAGCGGGGGGAGCTCCTACGAGCAGTACTTC. Translation: CASSSRSGGSSYEQYF.

This clone appeared a few times. The rearrangement joins TRBV5-6 to TRBJ2-7; D is possibly TRBD2 (5 bases). This CDR3 is built from 13 residues. The V end was cut by 2 bases, the J end by 2 bases, with 8 bases between. Germline values: CDR1 SGHDT, CDR2 YYEEEE. DNA for the CDR3: TGTGCCAGCAGCTTAGTCGGGACCTACGAGCAGTACTTC. It codes for CASSLVGTYEQYF.

The gene calls are TRBV4-1 and TRBJ1-1; D remains unclear. V dropped 0 bases and J dropped 4 bases, with 15 bases sitting between them. Germline V gene lookup returns CDR1 MGHRA and CDR2 YSYEKL. The CDR3 is 16 amino acids. CDR3 in amino acids: CASSQEAPASGTEAFF. In nucleotides, the CDR3 is TGCGCCAGCAGCCAAGAGGCCCCCGCAAGCGGCACTGAAGCTTTCTTT.

The chain has TRBV30 and TRBJ2-3; D gene uncertain. Germline loops: CDR1 GTSNPN, CDR2 SVGIG (reference sequence). V was shortened by 3 bases and J by 4 bases, with 20 bases between the two germline ends. The CDR3 spans 16 residues. CDR3 sequence: CAWRRVGGVQSDTQYF. The DNA of the CDR3 is TGTGCCTGGAGGAGAGTCGGCGGAGTCCAGTCAGATACGCAGTATTTT.

The genes are TRBV6-1 and TRBJ1-5, with D unresolved. The CDR3 sequence is 15 residues long. V was trimmed by 2 bases and J by 3 bases, leaving 11 bases between them. Per germline, CDR1 MNHNS and CDR2 SASEGT. The CDR3 here is CASSEFGGTNQPQHF. Written as DNA, the CDR3 is TGTGCCAGCAGTGAATTCGGTGGCACCAATCAGCCCCAGCATTTT.

The V call is TRBV7-9, the J call TRBJ1-1; weak D call: TRBD1 (5 bases). Trimming took 6 bases from V and 7 from J, leaving 15 bases between them. This CDR3 has 13 residues. Germline V gives CDR1 SEHNR, CDR2 FQNEAQ (reference sequence). The CDR3 protein is CASSQTGGIEAFF. Written as DNA, the CDR3 is TGTGCCAGCAGTCAGACCGGGGGGATTGAAGCTTTCTTT.